The next 16 T cell receptor beta chains were all read from a single sample in a study of T cells in women clearing cervical HPV infection (dated by TCRdb to 2016 to 2019). Libraries were made using the immunoSEQ multiplex PCR assay. TCRdb provides this immuneACCESS table in a form limited to in-frame rearrangements. Some clones are lacking; in checked studies, under half of them reflect an unresolved V gene, and why the rest are absent is not known. This sample's table lists some 23,000 clones. About 2.5% of the sample is held by the ten biggest clonotypes. Sequenced sample: blood buffy coat. The source of these receptors is a woman aged 18 to 75 with a cervical HPV16 infection that either progressed to CIN3+ or cleared (not recorded which).

For this clone: The CDR3 extends 3 residues past the end of the read, so its final part is completed from the germline J gene. The chain joins TRBV5-1 to TRBJ1-4; weak D call: TRBD1 (6 bases). Trimming took 7 bases from V and 1 from J, leaving 14 bases between them. Germline CDR1 SGHRS, CDR2 YFSETQ. The CDR3 covers 15 residues. The CDR3 here is CASAGGGQTNEKLFF. The CDR3 DNA, read in part, is TGCGCCAGCGCTGGAGGGGGTCAAACTAATGAAAAA.

With respect to this clone: The missing CDR3 end, 3 residues past where the read stops, is filled in from the germline J gene. The V call is TRBV10-3, the J call TRBJ2-1; a possible D gene is TRBD1 (6 bases). The CDR3 runs to 13 residues. The V gene's germline CDR1 is ENHRY and CDR2 SYGVKD. Trimming left V 6 bases short and J 6 bases short, with 12 bases between. The CDR3 here is CAIRVETGNEQFF. Partial CDR3 DNA: TGTGCCATCAGGGTGGAGACAGGCAATGAG.

Concerning this clone: The read falls 3 residues short of the CDR3 end, and the missing part is taken from the germline J gene. The rearrangement joins TRBV2 to TRBJ1-2, with D hard to call. CDR3 length equals 12 residues. Per germline, CDR1 SNHLY and CDR2 FYNNEI. CDR3 DNA (partial): TGTGCCGGCGATGCAGGCTCCTACGAC. Amino acid sequence: CAGDAGSYD. The CDR3 reads in full as CAGDAGSYDYTF.

In the case of this clone: The read gets to within 3 residues of the CDR3 end, and the germline J gene fills in the rest. The gene calls are TRBV20-1 and TRBJ2-5; the match to TRBD1 covers 7 bases. Germline CDR1 DFQATT, CDR2 SNEGSKA (reference sequence). The trim removed 6 bases at V and 5 bases at J, leaving 12 bases unmatched. This CDR3 is built from 14 residues. CDR3 region: CSATTGHGTETQYF. The part of the CDR3 DNA that was read is TGCAGTGCAACGACAGGGCATGGGACCGAGACC.

Concerning this clone: The CDR3 goes on 3 residues after the read ends, and that part is filled in from the germline J gene. The gene calls are TRBV18 and TRBJ2-3; D perhaps matches TRBD2 (6 bases). CDR1 KGHSH and CDR2 LQKENI come from the germline V gene. The CDR3 extends over 16 amino acids. The CDR3 loop reads CASSATGGRGNQPQYF. Partial CDR3 DNA: TGTGCCAGCTCAGCAACCGGGGGACGAGGCAATCAGCCG.

A note on this clone: The read gets to within 3 residues of the CDR3 end, and the germline J gene fills in the rest. The chain uses TRBV6-2 or TRBV6-3 and TRBJ2-2; possible D gene TRBD2, 5 bases. Germline values: CDR1 MNHEY, CDR2 SVGEGT. The CDR3 loop spans 14 amino acids. Partial CDR3 DNA: TGTGCCAGCAGTTGGACTGAGTATAATTCACCG. Protein sequence: CASSWTEYNSP. The CDR3 in full is CASSWTEYNSPLFF.

Points on this clone: From the germline J gene comes the end of the CDR3, since the read stops 3 residues before it. The gene calls are TRBV30 and TRBJ1-2; D is unclear. The CDR3 extends over 12 amino acids. Germline-derived CDR1 and CDR2 are GTSNPN and SVGIG (reference sequence). CDR3 DNA (partial): TGTGCCTGGAGTCCCACTCCGTACGAC. It yields the protein CAWSPTPYD. The whole CDR3 region reads CAWSPTPYDYTF.

Regarding this clone: The CDR3 end falls 3 residues outside the read, so it is completed with the germline J gene. This sequence joins TRBV23-1 and TRBJ2-3; TRBD1 matches at 7 bases. TRBV23-1 belongs to the ORF category, with a function that is uncertain. The CDR3 length is 14 residues. The DNA read from the CDR3 is TGCCCCAATAGGGGGCCTCTCCCCGCAGATACG. Protein: CPNRGPLPADT. The full CDR3 reads CPNRGPLPADTQYF.

Regarding this clone: Read data end 3 residues before the CDR3 end; the end is taken from the germline J gene. The chain employs TRBV6-4 and TRBJ1-6, with TRBD1 identical over 9 bases. Germline V gene data show CDR1 as MRHNA and CDR2 as SNTAGT. The CDR3 has 16 residues. After removal of 2 bases from V and 6 bases from J, the junction contained 5 bases not matched to a gene. CDR3 DNA, as far as it was read: TGTGCCAGCAGTGACCCGGGACAGGGCATTAATTCACCC. Encoded protein: CASSDPGQGINSP. Given in full, the CDR3 is CASSDPGQGINSPLHF.

On this clone itself: The CDR3 is cut off 3 residues early in the read; its end comes from the germline J gene. The chain is built from TRBV7-2 and TRBJ2-3; perhaps D is TRBD1 or TRBD2 (5 bases each). Germline V gene lookup returns CDR1 SGHTA and CDR2 FQGNSA. The CDR3 covers 12 residues. CDR3 sequence reads: CASSFLGETQYF. Partial CDR3 DNA: TGTGCCAGCAGCTTCTTAGGGGAGACG.

A word on this clone: The read ends 3 residues before the CDR3 terminus; that terminus is restored from the germline J gene. The chain has TRBV5-1 and TRBJ2-3; 9 positions agree with TRBD2. The CDR3 has 16 amino acids. The V gene's germline CDR1 is SGHRS and CDR2 YFSETQ. CDR3 DNA, as far as it was read: TGCGCCAGCAATTCTTGGCAGCGGGGGGCACAAGAGACG. Residues: CASNSWQRGAQET. The complete CDR3 sequence is CASNSWQRGAQETQYF.

As concerns this clone: A read error may produce the germline difference seen at one junction end. The CDR3 goes on 3 residues after the read ends, and that part is filled in from the germline J gene. The V call is TRBV6-2 or TRBV6-3, the J call TRBJ1-2, with D unclear. The length of the CDR3 is 17 residues. CDR1 is MNHEY, CDR2 SVGEGT, per germline. The covered CDR3 bases are TGTGCCAGCAGTAACTCATGGACTAGCGGGAGTGTCTACGAC. It is translated as CASSNSWTSGSVYD. The CDR3 in its entirety is CASSNSWTSGSVYDYTF.

Comments on this clone: The read stops 3 residues short of the end of the CDR3; the missing end is completed from the germline J gene. V gene TRBV19 combines with J gene TRBJ2-3; D is unresolved. This CDR3 is built from 15 residues. Trimming pared 4 bases from V and 6 bases from J, leaving 17 bases between. The V gene's germline CDR1 is LNHDA and CDR2 SQIVND (reference sequence). The CDR3 region is CASSSARVRSDTQYF. CDR3 DNA, as far as it was read: TGTGCCAGTAGTAGCGCCCGTGTGCGTTCGGATACG.

A note on this clone: The read gets to within 3 residues of the CDR3 end, and the germline J gene fills in the rest. This chain joins TRBV18 and TRBJ2-4, with D possibly TRBD2 on 5 matching bases. In germline, CDR1 is KGHSH, CDR2 LQKENI. The CDR3 covers 15 residues. The DNA read from the CDR3 is TGTGCCAGCTCACGGCCGGAATACGGACTTTATGGT. It specifies CASSRPEYGLYG. The entire CDR3 is CASSRPEYGLYGQYF. The full variable domain, completed using reference TRBV18 and TRBJ2-4, is NAGVMQNPRHLVRRRGQEARLRCSPMKGHSHVYWYRQLPEEGLKFMVYLQKENIIDESGMPKERFSAEFPKEGPSILRIQQVVRGDSAAYFCASSRPEYGLYGQYFGAGTRLSVL.

As regards this clone: The CDR3 goes on 3 residues after the read ends, and that part is filled in from the germline J gene. V and J are TRBV7-9 and TRBJ2-4, with D perhaps TRBD2 (6 bases). Germline V lookup: CDR1 SEHNR, CDR2 FQNEAQ (reference sequence). This CDR3 is built from 13 residues. The CDR3 DNA, read in part, is TGTGCCAGCAGCTTGGAGGTCCGGAGGGGT. This codes for CASSLEVRRG. The full CDR3 is CASSLEVRRGQYF.

Remarks on this clone: The read halts 3 residues ahead of the CDR3 end, with the missing end drawn from the germline J gene. The chain is built from TRBV30 and TRBJ1-4; 9 bases map to TRBD1. V lost 1 base and J lost 9; bases outside the gene matches: 6. There are 14 residues in the CDR3. CDR1 is GTSNPN and CDR2 is SVGIG in the germline V gene (reference sequence). CDR3 sequence: CAWSDPGQGQKLFF. CDR3 DNA (partial): TGTGCCTGGAGTGACCCGGGACAGGGACAAAAA.